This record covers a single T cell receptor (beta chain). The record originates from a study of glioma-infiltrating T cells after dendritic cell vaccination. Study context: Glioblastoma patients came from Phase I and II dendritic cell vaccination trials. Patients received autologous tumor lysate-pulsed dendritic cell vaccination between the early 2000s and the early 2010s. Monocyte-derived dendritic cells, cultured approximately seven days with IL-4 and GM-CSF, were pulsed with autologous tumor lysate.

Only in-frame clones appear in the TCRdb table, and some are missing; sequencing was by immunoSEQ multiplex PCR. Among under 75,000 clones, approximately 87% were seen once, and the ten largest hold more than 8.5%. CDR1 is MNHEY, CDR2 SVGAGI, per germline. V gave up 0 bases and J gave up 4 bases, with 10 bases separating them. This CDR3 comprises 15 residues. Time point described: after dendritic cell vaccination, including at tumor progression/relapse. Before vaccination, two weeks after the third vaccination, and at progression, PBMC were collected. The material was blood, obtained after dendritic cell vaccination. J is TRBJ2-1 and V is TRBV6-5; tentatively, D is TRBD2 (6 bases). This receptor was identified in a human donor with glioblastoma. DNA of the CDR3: TGTGCCAGCAGTTACTCTCGGGGGAATTACAATGAGCAGTTCTTC. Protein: CASSYSRGNYNEQFF.